Listed here are 5 T cell receptor beta chains from one sample, sequenced in a study of cytomegalovirus exposure and HLA in healthy donors. This PCR relied on a set of 60 Vbeta primers and 13 Jbeta primers. Data came from immunoSEQ multiplex PCR; TCRdb stores just in-frame clones and leaves some out. The table shows over 100,000 clones, with 60% to 80% occurring only once. The sample was PBMCs. These receptors were collected from a man over 45 in good health and CMV-seropositive.

The chain has TRBV28 and TRBJ1-1; 7 bases map to TRBD1. Germline CDR1 and CDR2: MDHEN and SYDVKM. V gave up 8 bases and J gave up 0 bases; unmatched junction bases: 6. The CDR3 runs to 14 residues. The chain's CDR3 is CASRRTGLNTEAFF. The CDR3 DNA reads as TGTGCCAGCCGCCGGACAGGCCTGAACACTGAAGCTTTCTTT.

The sample holds a few counts of this clone. The CDR3 spells CASSQQQGSYEQYF. DNA for the CDR3: TGCGCCAGCAGCCAACAACAGGGGTCCTACGAGCAGTACTTC. The V gene is TRBV4-3, the J gene TRBJ2-7; 7 nucleotides match TRBD1. V lost 2 bases to trimming and J lost 1 base; unmatched junction nucleotides: 2. In germline, CDR1 is LGHNA, CDR2 YSLEER. The CDR3 is made up of 14 amino acids.

This sequence joins TRBV19 and TRBJ1-2; 7 positions match TRBD1. Losses at the gene ends were 10 bases for V and 4 bases for J; bases not matched to a gene: 12. CDR1 and CDR2 from the germline V gene are LNHDA and SQIVND (reference sequence). The CDR3 spans 14 residues. In DNA, the CDR3 is TGTGCCACCGACTCGGGACAGCAACCCTATGGCTACACCTTC. It codes for CATDSGQQPYGYTF.

This clone was seen a handful of times. The rearrangement joins TRBV7-8 to TRBJ2-1, with 9 bases that match TRBD1. CDR3 size: 12 residues. V shed 3 bases and J 14 bases; nucleotides not matched to a gene: 5. Looked up from germline, CDR1 is SGHVS and CDR2 is FQNEAQ. The CDR3 sequence is CASSFNRDREFF. The CDR3 DNA follows: TGTGCCAGCAGCTTTAACCGGGACAGGGAGTTCTTC.

The chain is built from TRBV15 and TRBJ1-4, with TRBD1 matching 10 bases. The V gene end was trimmed by 2 bases and the J gene end by 0 bases; junction bases not matched to a gene: 3. The CDR3 is 17 residues long. Germline CDR1 LNHNV, CDR2 YYDKDF (reference sequence). Here the CDR3 reads CATSRYGTGATNEKLFF. The DNA of the CDR3 is TGTGCCACCAGCAGATATGGGACAGGGGCAACTAATGAAAAACTGTTTTTT. Variable domain in full (rest from reference TRBV15 and TRBJ1-4): DAMVIQNPRYQVTQFGKPVTLSCSQTLNHNVMYWYQQKSSQAPKLLFHYYDKDFNNEADTPDNFQSRRPNTSFCFLDIRSPGLGDTAMYLCATSRYGTGATNEKLFFGSGTQLSVL.